This TCR beta chain originates from a study of blood T cell repertoires in COVID-19. Study details: The origin of the acute and convalescent COVID-19 samples was the United States, Italy and Spain. The analysed material was cDNA or gDNA that came from T cells, B-cell-depleted T cells, or PBMCs.

Original handling: The assay estimated nucleated cells by amplifying reference gene primers. This table comes from immunoSEQ multiplex PCR, and its TCRdb copy is limited to in-frame clones, with some not included. The V and J calls and clone size were taken over from that table, and D and trimming were inferred from the DNA. The data contain 250,000 to 300,000 clones, approximately 86% of them singletons. With V trimmed by 6 bases and J by 5 bases, 5 bases remained unmatched. There are 13 residues in the CDR3. Germline V gene lookup returns CDR1 SGHRS and CDR2 YFSETQ. The clonotype comes from a young man with active or convalescent COVID-19. The J gene is TRBJ1-1, the V gene TRBV5-1, with TRBD1 identical over 9 bases. Sequencing was performed on peripheral blood. CDR3 loop: CASTGTGRTEAFF. In nucleotides, the CDR3 is TGCGCCAGCACGGGGACAGGGCGAACTGAAGCTTTCTTT.